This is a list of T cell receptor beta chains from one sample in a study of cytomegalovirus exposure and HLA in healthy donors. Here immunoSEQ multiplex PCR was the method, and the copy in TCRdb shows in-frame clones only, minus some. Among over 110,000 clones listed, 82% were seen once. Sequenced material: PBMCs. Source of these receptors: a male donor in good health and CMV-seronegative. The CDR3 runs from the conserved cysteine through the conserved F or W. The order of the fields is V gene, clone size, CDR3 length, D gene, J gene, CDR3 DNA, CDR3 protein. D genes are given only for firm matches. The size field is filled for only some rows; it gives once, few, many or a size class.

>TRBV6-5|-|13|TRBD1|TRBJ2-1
TGTGCCAGCACCCGAGGGGGCGGCAATGAGCAGTTCTTC
CASTRGGGNEQFF
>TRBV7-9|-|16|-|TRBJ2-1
TGTGCCAGCAGCCCCGGTCCCGGACATGGACACAATGAGCAGTTCTTC
CASSPGPGHGHNEQFF
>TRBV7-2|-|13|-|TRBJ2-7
TGTGCCAGCAGCTTACAACTAGCTTACGAGCAGTACTTC
CASSLQLAYEQYF
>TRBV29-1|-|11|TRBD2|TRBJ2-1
TGCAGCGTGGATCTAGCGGGAGCCCCGTTCTTC
CSVDLAGAPFF
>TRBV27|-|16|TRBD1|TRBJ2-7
TGTGCCAGCAGTTTAATACAGGGGGCTGCTTGGTACGAGCAGTACTTC
CASSLIQGAAWYEQYF
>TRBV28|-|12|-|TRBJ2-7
TGTGCCAGCGCTTCAGGGGTGTACGAGCAGTACTTC
CASASGVYEQYF
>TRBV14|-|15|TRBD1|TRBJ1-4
TGTGCCAGCAGCCAAGTAGGGACAGGGAGCGAAAAACTGTTTTTT
CASSQVGTGSEKLFF
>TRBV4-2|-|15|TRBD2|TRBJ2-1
TGTGCCAGCAGCCTATTAGCGGGTTTATACAATGAGCAGTTCTTC
CASSLLAGLYNEQFF
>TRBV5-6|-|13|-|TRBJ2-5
TGTGCCAGCAGCTTGACAGGTCCGGAGACCCAGTACTTC
CASSLTGPETQYF
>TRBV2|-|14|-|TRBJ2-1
TGTGCCAGCGGAGTCCAAAGCTCCTACAATGAGCAGTTCTTC
CASGVQSSYNEQFF
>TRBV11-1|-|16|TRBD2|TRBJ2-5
TGTGCCAGCAGCCCCCTTAGCGGGAGGGCCGCGGAGACCCAGTACTTC
CASSPLSGRAAETQYF
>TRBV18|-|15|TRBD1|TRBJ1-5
TGTGCCAGCTCACTTGGACAGGGGGCGAGTCAGCCCCAGCATTTT
CASSLGQGASQPQHF
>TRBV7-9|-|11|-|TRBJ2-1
TGTGCCAGCAGCCTGACTGCGGAGCAGTTCTTC
CASSLTAEQFF
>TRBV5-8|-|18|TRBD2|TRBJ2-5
TGTGCCAGCAGCTTCCCGGGACTAGCGGTGTCAAAGAGGGAGACCCAGTACTTC
CASSFPGLAVSKRETQYF
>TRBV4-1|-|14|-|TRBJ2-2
TGCGCCAGCAGCCCCTACTTGTACACCGGGGAGCTGTTTTTT
CASSPYLYTGELFF
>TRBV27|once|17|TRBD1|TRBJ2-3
TGTGCCAGTACGACTACCCGGAGACAGGGAAGCACAGATACGCAGTATTTT
CASTTTRRQGSTDTQYF
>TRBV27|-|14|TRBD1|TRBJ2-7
TGTGCCAGCAGTATTACAGGGGGTCTCTACGAGCAGTACTTC
CASSITGGLYEQYF
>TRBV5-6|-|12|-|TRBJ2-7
TGTGCCAACCATAAACAGGGCCCCGAGCAGTACTTC
CANHKQGPEQYF
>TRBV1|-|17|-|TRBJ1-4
TGCACCAGCAGCCAAGGTCAGACCGGGACAGGGGACGAAAAACTGTTTTTT
CTSSQGQTGTGDEKLFF
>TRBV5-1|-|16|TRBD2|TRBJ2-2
TGCGCCAGCAGCTTGTCAGTAGCGGGAGTCACCGGGGAGCTGTTTTTT
CASSLSVAGVTGELFF
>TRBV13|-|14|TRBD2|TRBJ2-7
TGTGCCAGCAGACCGACTAGCGGATCCTACGAGCAGTACTTC
CASRPTSGSYEQYF
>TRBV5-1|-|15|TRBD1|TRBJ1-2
TGCGCCAGCAGACCCACAGGGGATTGGAGCTATGGCTACACCTTC
CASRPTGDWSYGYTF
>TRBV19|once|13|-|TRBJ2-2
TGTGCCAGTGAGACACCTAACACCGGGGAGCTGTTTTTT
CASETPNTGELFF
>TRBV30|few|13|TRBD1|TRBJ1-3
TGTGCCCGAACCGGGACAGTGCGAAACACCATATATTTT
CARTGTVRNTIYF
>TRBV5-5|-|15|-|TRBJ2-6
TGTGCCAGCAGCTCGCGGGGTGATGGGGCCAACGTCCTGACTTTC
CASSSRGDGANVLTF
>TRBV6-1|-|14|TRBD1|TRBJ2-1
TGTGCCAGCAGTGAAGGGACAGGGCACGATGAGCAGTTCTTC
CASSEGTGHDEQFF
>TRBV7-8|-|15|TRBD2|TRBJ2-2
TGTGCCAGCAGCTTCCCGGGACTAGTACCCGGGGAGCTGTTTTTT
CASSFPGLVPGELFF